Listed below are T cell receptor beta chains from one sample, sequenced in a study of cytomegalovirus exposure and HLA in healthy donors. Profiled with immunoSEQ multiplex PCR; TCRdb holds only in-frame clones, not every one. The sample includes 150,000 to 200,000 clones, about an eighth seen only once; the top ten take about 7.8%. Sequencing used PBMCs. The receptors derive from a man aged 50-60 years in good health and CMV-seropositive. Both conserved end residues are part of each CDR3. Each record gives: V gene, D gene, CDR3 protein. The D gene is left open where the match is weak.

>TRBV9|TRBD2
CASSESSGGPQETQYF
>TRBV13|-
CASSTRTEVGGYTF
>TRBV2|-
CATQMGGGTEAFF
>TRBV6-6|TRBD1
CASSPQTGSDTQYF
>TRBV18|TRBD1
CASSLAGTGAETQYF
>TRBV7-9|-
CASSQKNTEAFF
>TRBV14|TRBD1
CASSLRQGYGYTF
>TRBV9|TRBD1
CASSPRDRPSNTEAFF
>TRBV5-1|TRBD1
CASSREGAEVNTEAFF
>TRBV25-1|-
CASSGSGSPTDTQYF
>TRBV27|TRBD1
CASPTPQQGHGYTF
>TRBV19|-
CASSSFVRRGLTDTQYF
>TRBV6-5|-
CASSYSTGLGGYTF
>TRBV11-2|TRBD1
CASSLVRGLNHEQYF
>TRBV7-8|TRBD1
CASSILGQVNTEAFF
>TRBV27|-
CASSSYKGYTDTQYF
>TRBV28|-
CASSLGLRGPGVTQYF
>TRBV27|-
CASSFWSSSPLHF
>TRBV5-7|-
CASGSLPPQGHTNTIYF